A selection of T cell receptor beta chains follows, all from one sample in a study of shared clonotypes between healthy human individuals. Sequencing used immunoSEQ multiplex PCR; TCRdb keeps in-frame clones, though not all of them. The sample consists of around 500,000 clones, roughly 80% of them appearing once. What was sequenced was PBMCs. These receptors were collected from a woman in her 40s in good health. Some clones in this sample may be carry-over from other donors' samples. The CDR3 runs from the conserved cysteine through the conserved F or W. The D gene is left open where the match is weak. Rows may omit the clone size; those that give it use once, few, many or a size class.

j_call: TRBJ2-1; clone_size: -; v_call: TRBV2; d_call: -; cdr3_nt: TGTGCCAGCAGTGACAGGTATGAGCAGTTCTTC; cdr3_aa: CASSDRYEQFF
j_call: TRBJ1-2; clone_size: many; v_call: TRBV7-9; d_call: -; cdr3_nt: TGTGCCAGCAGCCCCGAAACAGGGTTCAACTATGGCTACACCTTC; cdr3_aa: CASSPETGFNYGYTF
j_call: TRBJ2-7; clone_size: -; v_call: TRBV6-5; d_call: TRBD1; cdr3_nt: TGTGCCAGCAGTACGGACAGGGAGCTTTACGAGCAGTACTTC; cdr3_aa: CASSTDRELYEQYF
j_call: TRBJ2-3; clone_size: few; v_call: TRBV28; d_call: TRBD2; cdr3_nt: TGTGCCAGCTTTTCTTCGCCCGGGACTAGCGGGAGGGCGGATACGCAGTATTTT; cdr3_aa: CASFSSPGTSGRADTQYF
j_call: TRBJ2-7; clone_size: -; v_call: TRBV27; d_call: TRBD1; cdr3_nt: TGTGCCAGCAGTTTATCCCCACAGGGGAGTCAATACGAGCAGTACTTC; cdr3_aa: CASSLSPQGSQYEQYF
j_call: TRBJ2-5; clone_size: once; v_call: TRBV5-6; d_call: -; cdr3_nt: TGTGCCAGCAGCTTGGCCATTCAAGAGACCCAGTACTTC; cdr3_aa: CASSLAIQETQYF
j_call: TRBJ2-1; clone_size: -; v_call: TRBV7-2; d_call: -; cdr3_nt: TGTGCCAGCACCTCATACAATGAGCAGTTCTTC; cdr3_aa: CASTSYNEQFF
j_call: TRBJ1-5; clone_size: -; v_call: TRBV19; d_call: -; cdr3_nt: TGTGCCAGTAGTATGGGTCAGCTGAATCAGCCCCAGCATTTT; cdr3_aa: CASSMGQLNQPQHF
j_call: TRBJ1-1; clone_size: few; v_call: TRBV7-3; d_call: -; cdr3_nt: TGTGCCAGCAGCCCTCGGGGGAACACTGAAGCTTTCTTT; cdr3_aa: CASSPRGNTEAFF
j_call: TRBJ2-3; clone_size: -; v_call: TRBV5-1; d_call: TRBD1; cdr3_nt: TGCGCCAGCAGCTACGGGACAGGGGGCAAAACAGATACGCAGTATTTT; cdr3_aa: CASSYGTGGKTDTQYF
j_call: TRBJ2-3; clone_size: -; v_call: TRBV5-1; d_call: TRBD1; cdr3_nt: TGCGCCAGCAGCTTGGGGACAGGGGCAGATACGCAGTATTTT; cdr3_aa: CASSLGTGADTQYF
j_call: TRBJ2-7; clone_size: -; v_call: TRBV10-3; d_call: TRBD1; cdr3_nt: TGTGCCATCAGCCGACAGGGGGCCGTTGACCACGAGCAGTACTTC; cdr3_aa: CAISRQGAVDHEQYF
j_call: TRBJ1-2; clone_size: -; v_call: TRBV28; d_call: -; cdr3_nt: TGTGCCAGCATAGAGTGGGGGGCGCGGGATGGCTACACCTTC; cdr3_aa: CASIEWGARDGYTF
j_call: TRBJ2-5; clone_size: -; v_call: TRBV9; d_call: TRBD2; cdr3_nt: TGTGCCAGCAGCGTCCGGGGACTAGCGGGAGGCGGAGAGACCCAGTACTTC; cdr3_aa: CASSVRGLAGGGETQYF
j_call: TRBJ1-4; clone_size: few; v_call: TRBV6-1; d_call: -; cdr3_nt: TGTGCCAGCAGTGAAAAGGGGGATGTGACGCAACTGTTTTTT; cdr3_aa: CASSEKGDVTQLFF
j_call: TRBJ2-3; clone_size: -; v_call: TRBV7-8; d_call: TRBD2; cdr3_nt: TGTGCCAGCAGCTTAGATGGGACTAGTCTGGATACGCAGTATTTT; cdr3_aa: CASSLDGTSLDTQYF
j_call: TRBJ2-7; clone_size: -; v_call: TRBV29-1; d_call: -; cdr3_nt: TGCAGCGTGACGTTATGGCAAGGTAGCATATACGAGCAGTACTTC; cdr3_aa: CSVTLWQGSIYEQYF
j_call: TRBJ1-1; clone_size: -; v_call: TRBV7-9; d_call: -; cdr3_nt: TGTGCCAGCAGCTCAGGAGAGTTGACGGAGAACACTGAAGCTTTCTTT; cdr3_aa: CASSSGELTENTEAFF
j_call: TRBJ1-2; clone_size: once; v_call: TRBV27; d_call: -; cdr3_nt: TGTGCCAGCAGTTTATCCTACCCGACATTAGGCTACACCTTC; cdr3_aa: CASSLSYPTLGYTF
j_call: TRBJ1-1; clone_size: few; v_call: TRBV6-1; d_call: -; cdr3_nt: TGTGCCAGCAGCCACCGTACGAACACTGAAGCTTTCTTT; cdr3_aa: CASSHRTNTEAFF
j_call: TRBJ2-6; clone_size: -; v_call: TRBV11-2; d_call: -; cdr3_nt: TGTGCCAGCAACTTAAACTTCGGCCAGACCAACGTCCTGACTTTC; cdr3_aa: CASNLNFGQTNVLTF
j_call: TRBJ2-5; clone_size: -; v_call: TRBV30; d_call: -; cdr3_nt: TGTGCCTGGAGTGTACAGGAAGGTACCCAGTACTTC; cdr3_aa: CAWSVQEGTQYF
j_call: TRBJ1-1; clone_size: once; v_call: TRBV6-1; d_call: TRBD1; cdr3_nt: TGTGCCAGCAGTGAAGCCCGATTGACAGGGTGGGCTTTCTTT; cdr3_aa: CASSEARLTGWAFF
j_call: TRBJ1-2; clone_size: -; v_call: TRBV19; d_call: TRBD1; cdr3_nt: TGTGCCAGCCAGACACAGGGGGCTGGCTATGGCTACACCTTC; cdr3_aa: CASQTQGAGYGYTF
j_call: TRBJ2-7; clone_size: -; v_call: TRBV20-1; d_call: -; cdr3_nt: TGCAGTGGGTCCAGGAGCTACGAGCAGTACTTC; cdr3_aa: CSGSRSYEQYF